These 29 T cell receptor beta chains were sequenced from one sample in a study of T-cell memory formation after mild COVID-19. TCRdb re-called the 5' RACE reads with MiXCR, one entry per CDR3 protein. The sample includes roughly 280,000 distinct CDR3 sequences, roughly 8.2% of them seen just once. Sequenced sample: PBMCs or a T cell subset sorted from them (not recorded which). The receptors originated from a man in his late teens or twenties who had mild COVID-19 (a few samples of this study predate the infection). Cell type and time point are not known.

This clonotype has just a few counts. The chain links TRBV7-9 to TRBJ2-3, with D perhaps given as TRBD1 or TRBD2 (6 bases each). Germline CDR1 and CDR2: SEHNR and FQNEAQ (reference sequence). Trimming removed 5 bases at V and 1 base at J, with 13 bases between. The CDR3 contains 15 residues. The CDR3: CASSNGGSGTDTQYF. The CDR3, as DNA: TGTGCCAGCAGCAACGGGGGCAGTGGCACAGATACGCAGTATTTT. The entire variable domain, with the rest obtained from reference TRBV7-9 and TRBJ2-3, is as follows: DTGVSQNPRHKITKRGQNVTFRCDPISEHNRLYWYRQTLGQGPEFLTYFQNEAQLEKSRLLSDRFSAERPKGSFSTLEIQRTEQGDSAMYLCASSNGGSGTDTQYFGPGTRLTVL.

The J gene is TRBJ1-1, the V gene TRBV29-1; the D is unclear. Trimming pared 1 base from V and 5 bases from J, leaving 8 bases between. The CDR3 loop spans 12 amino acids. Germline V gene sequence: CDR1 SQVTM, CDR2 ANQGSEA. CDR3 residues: CSVEVSETEAFF. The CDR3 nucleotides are TGCAGCGTTGAAGTTTCAGAGACTGAAGCTTTCTTT.

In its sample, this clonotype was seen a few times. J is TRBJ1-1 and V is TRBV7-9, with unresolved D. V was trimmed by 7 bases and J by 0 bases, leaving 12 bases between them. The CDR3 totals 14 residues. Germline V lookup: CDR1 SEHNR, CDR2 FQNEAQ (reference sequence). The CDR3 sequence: CASNHWNVNTEAFF. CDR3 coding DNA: TGTGCCAGCAACCACTGGAATGTGAACACTGAAGCTTTCTTT.

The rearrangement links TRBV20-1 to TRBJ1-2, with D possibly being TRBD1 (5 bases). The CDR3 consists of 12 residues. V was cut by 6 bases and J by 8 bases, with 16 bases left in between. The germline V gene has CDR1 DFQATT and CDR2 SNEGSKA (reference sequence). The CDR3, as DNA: TGCAGTGCCAGGCTCAGGGCGGAAGGCTACACCTTC. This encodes CSARLRAEGYTF.

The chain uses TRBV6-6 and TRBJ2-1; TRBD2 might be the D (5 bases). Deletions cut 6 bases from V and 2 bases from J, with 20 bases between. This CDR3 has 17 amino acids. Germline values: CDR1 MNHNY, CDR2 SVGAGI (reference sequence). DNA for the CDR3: TGTGCCAGCAGGGAAACCATCGGGAAGCGGCCCTACAATGAGCAGTTCTTC. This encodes CASRETIGKRPYNEQFF.

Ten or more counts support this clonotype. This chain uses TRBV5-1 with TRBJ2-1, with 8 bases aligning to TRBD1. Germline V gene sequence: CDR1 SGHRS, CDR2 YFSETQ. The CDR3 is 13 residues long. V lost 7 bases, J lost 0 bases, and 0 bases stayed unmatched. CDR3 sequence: CASGQGSYNEQFF. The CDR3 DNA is TGCGCCAGCGGACAGGGCTCCTACAATGAGCAGTTCTTC.

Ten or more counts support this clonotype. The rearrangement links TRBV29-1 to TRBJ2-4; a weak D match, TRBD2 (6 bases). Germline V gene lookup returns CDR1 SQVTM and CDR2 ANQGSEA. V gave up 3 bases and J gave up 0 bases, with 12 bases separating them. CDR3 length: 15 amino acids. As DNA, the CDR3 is TGCAGCGTTGAGTTCCCGGGGGTAGCCAAAAACATTCAGTACTTC. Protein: CSVEFPGVAKNIQYF.

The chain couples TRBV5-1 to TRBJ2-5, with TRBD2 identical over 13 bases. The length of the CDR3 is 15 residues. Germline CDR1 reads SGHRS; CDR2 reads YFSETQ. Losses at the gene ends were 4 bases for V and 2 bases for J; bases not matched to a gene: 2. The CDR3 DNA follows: TGCGCCAGCAGCAAGGGACTAGCGGGACAAGAGACCCAGTACTTC. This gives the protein CASSKGLAGQETQYF.

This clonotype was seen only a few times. Written as DNA, the CDR3 is TGTGCCAGCAGCTTAGGGGGCAGCGCCACTGAAGCTTTCTTT. Its protein is CASSLGGSATEAFF. The chain links TRBV7-3 to TRBJ1-1; TRBD1 is a possible D gene (6 bases). The CDR3 totals 14 residues. Germline loops: CDR1 SGHTA, CDR2 FQGTGA. Trimming removed 2 bases from V and 4 bases from J, with 11 bases in between.

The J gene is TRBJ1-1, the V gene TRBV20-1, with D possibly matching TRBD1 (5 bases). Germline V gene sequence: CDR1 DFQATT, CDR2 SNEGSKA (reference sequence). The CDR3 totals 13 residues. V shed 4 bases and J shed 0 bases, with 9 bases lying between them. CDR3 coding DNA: TGCAGTGCTACTATACAGGTGAACACTGAAGCTTTCTTT. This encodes CSATIQVNTEAFF.

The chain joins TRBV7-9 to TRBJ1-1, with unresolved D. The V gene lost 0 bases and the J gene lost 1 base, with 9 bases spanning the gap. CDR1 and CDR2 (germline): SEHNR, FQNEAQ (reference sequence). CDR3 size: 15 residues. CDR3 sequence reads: CASSLANRKNTEAFF. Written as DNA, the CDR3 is TGTGCCAGCAGCTTAGCGAATAGGAAGAACACTGAAGCTTTCTTT.

CDR3 residues: CASSLDRGAPYEQYF. The CDR3 DNA follows: TGCGCCAGCAGCCTAGATAGGGGGGCGCCCTACGAGCAGTACTTC. The V gene is TRBV4-3, the J gene TRBJ2-7; D assignment may be TRBD1 or TRBD2 (6 bases each). CDR1 and CDR2 (germline): LGHNA, YSLEER. The length of the CDR3 is 15 residues. V lost 4 bases, J lost 2 bases, and 15 bases lay in between.

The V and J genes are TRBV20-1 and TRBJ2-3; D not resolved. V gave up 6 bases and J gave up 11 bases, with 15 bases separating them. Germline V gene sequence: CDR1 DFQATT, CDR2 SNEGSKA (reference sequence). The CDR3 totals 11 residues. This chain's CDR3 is CSADRAARQYF. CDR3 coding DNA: TGCAGTGCAGACCGGGCCGCCAGGCAGTATTTT.

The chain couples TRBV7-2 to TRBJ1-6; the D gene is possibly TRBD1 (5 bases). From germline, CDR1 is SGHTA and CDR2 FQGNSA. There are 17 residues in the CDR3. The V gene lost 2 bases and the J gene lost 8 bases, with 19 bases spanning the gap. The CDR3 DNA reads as TGTGCCAGCAGCTTATGGCCAACGGGGGGATCCGATTCACCCCTCCACTTT. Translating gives CASSLWPTGGSDSPLHF.

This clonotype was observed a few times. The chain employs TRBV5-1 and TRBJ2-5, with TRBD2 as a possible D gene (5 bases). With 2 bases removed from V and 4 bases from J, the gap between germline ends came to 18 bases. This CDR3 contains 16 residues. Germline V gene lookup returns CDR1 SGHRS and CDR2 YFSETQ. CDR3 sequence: CASSFQPRDGGETQYF. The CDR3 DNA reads TGCGCCAGCAGCTTTCAGCCCCGGGATGGTGGAGAGACCCAGTACTTC.

CDR3 coding DNA: TGTGCCAGCAGCTTAATAGAGGATCAGCCCCAGCATTTT. The encoded protein is CASSLIEDQPQHF. The chain uses TRBV7-2 and TRBJ1-5; the D is unclear. CDR3 length: 13 residues. The V gene's germline CDR1 is SGHTA and CDR2 FQGNSA. V shed 2 bases and J shed 5 bases, with 7 bases lying between them.

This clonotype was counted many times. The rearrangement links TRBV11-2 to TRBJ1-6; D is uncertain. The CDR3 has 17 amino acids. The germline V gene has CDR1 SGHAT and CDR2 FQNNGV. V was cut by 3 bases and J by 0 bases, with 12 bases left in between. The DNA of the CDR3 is TGTGCCAGCAGCTTTTTGGCCCCTAGCTCCTATAATTCACCCCTCCACTTT. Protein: CASSFLAPSSYNSPLHF.

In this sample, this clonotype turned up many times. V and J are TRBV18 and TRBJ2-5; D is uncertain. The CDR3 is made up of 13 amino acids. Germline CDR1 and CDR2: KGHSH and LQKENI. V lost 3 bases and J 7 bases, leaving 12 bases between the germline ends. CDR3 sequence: CASSPPGFWTQYF. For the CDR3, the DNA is TGTGCCAGCTCACCTCCCGGATTCTGGACCCAGTACTTC.

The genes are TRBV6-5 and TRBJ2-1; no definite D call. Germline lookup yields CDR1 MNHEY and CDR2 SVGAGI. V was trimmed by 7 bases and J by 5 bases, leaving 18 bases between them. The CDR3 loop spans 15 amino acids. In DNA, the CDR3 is TGTGCCAGCACCCGCCGCCGCCAGGCCGACAATGAGCAGTTCTTC. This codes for CASTRRRQADNEQFF.

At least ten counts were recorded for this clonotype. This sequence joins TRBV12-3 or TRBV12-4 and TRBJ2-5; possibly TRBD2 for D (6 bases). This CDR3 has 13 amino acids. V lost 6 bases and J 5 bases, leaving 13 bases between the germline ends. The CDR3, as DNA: TGTGCCAGCAGGCTGGGGGACTTGGAGACCCAGTACTTC. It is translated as CASRLGDLETQYF.

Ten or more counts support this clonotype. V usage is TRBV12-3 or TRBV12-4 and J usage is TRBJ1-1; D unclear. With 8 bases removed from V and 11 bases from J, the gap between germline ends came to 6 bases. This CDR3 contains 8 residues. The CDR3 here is CASGLAFF. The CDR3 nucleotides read TGTGCCAGCGGGCTCGCTTTCTTT.

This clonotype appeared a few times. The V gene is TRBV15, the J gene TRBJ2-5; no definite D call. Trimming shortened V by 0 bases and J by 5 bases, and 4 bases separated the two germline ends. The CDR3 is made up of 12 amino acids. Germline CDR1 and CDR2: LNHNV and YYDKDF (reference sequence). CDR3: CATSRDTETQYF. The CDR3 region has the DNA TGTGCCACCAGCAGAGATACTGAGACCCAGTACTTC.

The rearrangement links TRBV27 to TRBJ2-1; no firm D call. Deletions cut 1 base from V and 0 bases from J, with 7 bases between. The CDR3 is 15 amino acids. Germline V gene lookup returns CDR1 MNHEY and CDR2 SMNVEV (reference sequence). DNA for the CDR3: TGTGCCAGCAGTTTATTCTCTAGCTCCTACAATGAGCAGTTCTTC. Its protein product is CASSLFSSSYNEQFF.

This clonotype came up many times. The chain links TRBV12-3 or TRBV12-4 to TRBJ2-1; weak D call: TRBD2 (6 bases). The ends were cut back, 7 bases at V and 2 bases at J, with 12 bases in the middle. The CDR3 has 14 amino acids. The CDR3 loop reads CASTSGLPYNEQFF. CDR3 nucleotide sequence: TGTGCCAGCACCTCGGGACTTCCCTACAATGAGCAGTTCTTC.

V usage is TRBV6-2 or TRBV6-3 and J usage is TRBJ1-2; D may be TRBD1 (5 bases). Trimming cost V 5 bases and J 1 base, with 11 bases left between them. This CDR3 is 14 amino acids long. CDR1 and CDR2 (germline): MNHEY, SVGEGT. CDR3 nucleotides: TGTGCCAGCAGTCCGGGACGGCTTAACTATGGCTACACCTTC. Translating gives CASSPGRLNYGYTF.

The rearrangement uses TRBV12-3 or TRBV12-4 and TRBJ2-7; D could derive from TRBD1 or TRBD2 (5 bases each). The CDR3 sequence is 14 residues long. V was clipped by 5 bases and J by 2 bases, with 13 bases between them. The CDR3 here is CASSAGAGTYEQYV. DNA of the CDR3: TGTGCCAGCAGTGCCGGGGCTGGGACCTACGAGCAGTACGTC.

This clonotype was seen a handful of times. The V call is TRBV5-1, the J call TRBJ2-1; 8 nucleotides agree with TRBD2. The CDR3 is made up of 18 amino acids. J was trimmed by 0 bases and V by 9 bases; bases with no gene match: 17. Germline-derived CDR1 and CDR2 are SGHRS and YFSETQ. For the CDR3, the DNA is TGCGCCACTTCCCCGGGGGGGGGGGCCCTTAGCTCCTACAATGAGCAGTTCTTC. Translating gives CATSPGGGALSSYNEQFF. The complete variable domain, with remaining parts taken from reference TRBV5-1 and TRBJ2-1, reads KAGVTQTPRYLIKTRGQQVTLSCSPISGHRSVSWYQQTPGQGLQFLFEYFSETQRNKGNFPGRFSGRQFSNSRSEMNVSTLELGDSALYLCATSPGGGALSSYNEQFFGPGTRLTVL.

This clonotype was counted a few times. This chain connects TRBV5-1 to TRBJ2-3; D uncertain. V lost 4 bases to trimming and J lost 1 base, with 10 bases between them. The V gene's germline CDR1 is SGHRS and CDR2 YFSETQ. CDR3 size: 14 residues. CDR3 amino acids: CASSPDTGTDTQYF. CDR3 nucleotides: TGCGCCAGCAGCCCTGACACAGGCACAGATACGCAGTATTTT.

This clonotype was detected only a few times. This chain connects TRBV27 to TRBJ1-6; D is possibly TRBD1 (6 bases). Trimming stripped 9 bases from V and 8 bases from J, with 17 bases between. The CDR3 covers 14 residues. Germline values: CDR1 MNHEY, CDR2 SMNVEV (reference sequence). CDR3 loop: CASSIPYRDSPLHF. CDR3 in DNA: TGTGCCAGTTCCATTCCATACAGGGATTCACCCCTCCACTTT.